This record looks at one T cell receptor beta chain sequence and its context. Its target is not known. The data were obtained in a study of T cell repertoires in cytomegalovirus infection. Trimming removed 9 bases at V and 4 bases at J, with 16 bases between. This CDR3 is 14 amino acids long. Germline V gene sequence: CDR1 LNHDA, CDR2 SQIVND (reference sequence). MiXCR was run by TCRdb on the reads, yielding one entry per CDR3 protein. The table shows just over 450,000 distinct CDR3 sequences, with roughly 42% occurring only once. The receptor's source is a human donor in good health (CMV status not recorded). Some clones in this sample may be carry-over from other donors' samples. This rearrangement joins TRBV19 to TRBJ2-1; D is possibly TRBD2 (6 bases). Here the sequenced sample was cultured PBMCs, taken from culture after CMV antigen stimulation. This CDR3 reads CARYRGLAYNEQFF. The CDR3 DNA follows: TGTGCCAGATACCGGGGACTCGCTTACAATGAGCAGTTCTTC.